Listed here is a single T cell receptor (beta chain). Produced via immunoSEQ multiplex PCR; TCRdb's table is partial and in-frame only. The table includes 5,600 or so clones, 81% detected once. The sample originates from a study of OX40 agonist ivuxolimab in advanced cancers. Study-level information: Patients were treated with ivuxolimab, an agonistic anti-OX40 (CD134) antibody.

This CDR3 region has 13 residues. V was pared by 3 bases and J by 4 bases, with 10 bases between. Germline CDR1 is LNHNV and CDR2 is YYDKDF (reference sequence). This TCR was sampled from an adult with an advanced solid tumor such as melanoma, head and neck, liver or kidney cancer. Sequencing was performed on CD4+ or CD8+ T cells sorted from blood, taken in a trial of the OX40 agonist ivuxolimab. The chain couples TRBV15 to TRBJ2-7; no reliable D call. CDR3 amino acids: CATSRSTRYEQYF. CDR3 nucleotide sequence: TGTGCCACCAGCAGGTCCACGAGGTACGAGCAGTACTTC.